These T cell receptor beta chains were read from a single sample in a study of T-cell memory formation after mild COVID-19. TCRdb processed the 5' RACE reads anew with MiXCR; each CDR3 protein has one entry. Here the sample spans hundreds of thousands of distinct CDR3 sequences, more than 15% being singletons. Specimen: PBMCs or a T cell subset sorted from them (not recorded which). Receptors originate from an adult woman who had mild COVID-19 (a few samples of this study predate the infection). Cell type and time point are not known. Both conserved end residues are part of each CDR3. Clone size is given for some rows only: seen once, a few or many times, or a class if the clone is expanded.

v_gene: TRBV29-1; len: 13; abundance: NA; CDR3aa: CSIRTGYNEKLFF
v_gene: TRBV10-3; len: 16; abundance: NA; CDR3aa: CAISESWTSAYNEQFF
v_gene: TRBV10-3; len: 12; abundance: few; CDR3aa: CAISETSGEQFF
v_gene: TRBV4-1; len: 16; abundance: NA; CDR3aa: CASSQSPTVSTDTQYF
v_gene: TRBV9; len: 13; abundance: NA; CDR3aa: CASSGSQGQPQHF
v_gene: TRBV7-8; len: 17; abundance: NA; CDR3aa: CASSLPTGTGSYNEQFF
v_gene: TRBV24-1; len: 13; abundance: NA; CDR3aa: CATRQGQYNEQFF
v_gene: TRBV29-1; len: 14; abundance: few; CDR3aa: CSVGGDRYQETQYF
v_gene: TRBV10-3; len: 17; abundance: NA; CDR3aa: CAISESALSGSFLEQFF
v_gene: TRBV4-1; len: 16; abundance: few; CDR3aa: CASSQVEGLDTGELFF
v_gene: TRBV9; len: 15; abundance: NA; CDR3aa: CASSVTLGGGEKLFF
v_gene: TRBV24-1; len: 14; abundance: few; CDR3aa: CATSDLDRGRTQYF
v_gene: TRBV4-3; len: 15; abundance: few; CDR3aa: CASSQDSGRAGEQYF
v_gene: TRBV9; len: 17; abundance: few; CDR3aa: CASTSWGKGLGTGELFF
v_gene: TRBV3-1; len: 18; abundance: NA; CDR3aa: CASSQVLPNGAGTGELFF
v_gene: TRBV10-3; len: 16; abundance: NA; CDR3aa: CAISESSGFGNTEAFF
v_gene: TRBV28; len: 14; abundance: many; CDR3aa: CASSSTGLAGEQYF
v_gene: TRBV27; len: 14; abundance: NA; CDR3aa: CASSLKLAGYEQYF
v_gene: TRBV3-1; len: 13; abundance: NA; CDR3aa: CASSRDGEETQYF
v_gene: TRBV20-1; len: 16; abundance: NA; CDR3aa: CSAGILDRLESTEAFF
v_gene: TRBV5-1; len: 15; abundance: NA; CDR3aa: CASRTLATNTGELFF
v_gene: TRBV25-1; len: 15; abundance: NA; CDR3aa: CASSEYSGQSYEQYF
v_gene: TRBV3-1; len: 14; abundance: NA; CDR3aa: CASSDGGTNSPLHF
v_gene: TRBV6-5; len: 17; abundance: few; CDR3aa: CASSYSLADMNTGELFF
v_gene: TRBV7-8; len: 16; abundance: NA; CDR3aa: CASSLAPRGGVETQYF
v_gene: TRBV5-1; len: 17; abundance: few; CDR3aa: CASSLGGLAGAEDTQYF
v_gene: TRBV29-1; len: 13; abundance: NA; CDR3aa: CSVQHLTSAEQYF
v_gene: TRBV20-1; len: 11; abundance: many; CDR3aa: CSVRVNTEAFF
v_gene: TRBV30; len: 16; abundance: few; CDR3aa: CAWTGGWSTSNEKLFF
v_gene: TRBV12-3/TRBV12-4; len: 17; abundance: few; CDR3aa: CASSSTTTSSGANVLTF
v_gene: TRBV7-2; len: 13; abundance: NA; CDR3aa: CASSFGGRAEAFF
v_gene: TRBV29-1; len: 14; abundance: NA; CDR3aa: CSVGLAGGRDEQFF
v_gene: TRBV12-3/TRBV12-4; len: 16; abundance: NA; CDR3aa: CASRPLAGNSGNTIYF
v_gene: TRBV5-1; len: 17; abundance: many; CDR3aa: CASSREAGGPSYNEQFF
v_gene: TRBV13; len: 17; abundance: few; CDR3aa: CASSHPGPAGRNTEAFF